This T cell receptor beta chain originates from a study of beta chain bispecific antibodies for T cell cancers. Notes on the study in general: Most targeted TRBV signal came from the leukemia cell line cells, not normal T cells.

Germline-derived CDR1 and CDR2 are SGHAT and FQNNGV. This CDR3 region has 11 residues. Trimming removed 10 bases from V and 2 bases from J, with 8 bases in between. This clonotype was recorded a few times. Its antigen is undetermined. Either OKT3 anti-CD3 antibody or CD3/CD28 beads expanded T cells from blood mononuclear cells over 3 days. Control cocultures used anti-CD19 bispecific, which spared Jurkat and HPB-ALL cells. TCRdb re-called the 5' RACE reads with MiXCR, one entry per CDR3 protein. The sample carries 7,000 to 9,500 distinct CDR3 sequences, 2% to 2.5% recorded once. The sequencing used T cells from a healthy donor cultured with Jurkat leukemia cells, collected from a culture containing an anti-CD19 bispecific antibody. The sequence was obtained from a human donor in good health. Some clones in this sample may be carry-over from other donors' samples. The gene calls are TRBV11-2 and TRBJ1-2; D gene uncertain. CDR3 in amino acids: CATDWNYGYTF. CDR3 nucleotide sequence: TGTGCCACCGACTGGAACTATGGCTACACCTTC.